Sequencing of this TCR beta chain was carried out in a study of cytomegalovirus exposure and HLA in healthy donors. Overall study context: The 550 to 800 first-cohort repertoires and the roughly 120 validation repertoires shared the same platform, a later analysis reported. Findings and limits, study-wide: It was confirmed in vitro that three of the CMV-associated chains were specific for CMV antigens. Later, an analysis found that TCR clusters from the first cohort tended to co-occur in the roughly 130 validation repertoires. Reported results showed that the classifier diagnosed cytomegalovirus status with high specificity and sensitivity.

Method: immunoSEQ multiplex PCR; TCRdb's copy keeps in-frame clones and lacks some. The sample holds 100,000 to 150,000 clones, more than 95% seen once. In germline, CDR1 is LGHNA, CDR2 YSLEER. The junction had 10 bases not matched to a gene; V was cut back by 0 bases and J by 8 bases. The CDR3 runs to 17 residues. Comment on this clone: Its specificity is not known.

This sequence was found in a man younger than 35 in good health and CMV-seronegative. Material for sequencing was PBMCs. This chain joins TRBV4-3 and TRBJ2-1; TRBD2 aligns across 10 bases. DNA of the CDR3: TGCGCCAGCAGCCAAGATTGGCTAGCGGGAGCTAGCCATGAGCAGTTCTTC. This translates into CASSQDWLAGASHEQFF.